The 26 T cell receptor beta chains listed next were all sequenced from one sample in a study of T cells in Graves' hyperthyroidism and ophthalmopathy. RNA transcripts gave rise to amplified TCR beta CDR3 regions. The primer set for the first-round RT-PCR of the TCR CDR3 was HTBI. TCRdb re-analysed the multiplex PCR reads in MiXCR, keeping a single row per CDR3 protein. The data hold some 700,000 distinct CDR3 sequences, with around 16% observed a single time. The sample taken for sequencing was blood. The receptors were gathered from a man aged 50 to 60 with Graves' hyperthyroidism.

This sequence joins TRBV19 and TRBJ1-4; D is perhaps TRBD1 (5 bases). The CDR3 runs to 15 residues. Per the germline V gene, CDR1 is LNHDA and CDR2 is SQIVND (reference sequence). V was cut by 6 bases and J by 0 bases, with 11 bases left in between. CDR3 bases: TGTGCCAGTAGCCTTTTGACAGCAACTAATGAAAAACTGTTTTTT. Encoded protein: CASSLLTATNEKLFF.

The genes are TRBV5-5 and TRBJ2-7, with TRBD2 identical over 9 bases. J was trimmed by 4 bases and V by 3 bases; bases with no gene match: 8. The CDR3 is made up of 15 amino acids. Germline values: CDR1 SGHKS, CDR2 YYEKEE (reference sequence). CDR3 amino acids: CASSSLLAGLYEQYF. The CDR3 nucleotides are TGTGCCAGCAGCTCCCTCCTAGCGGGGCTGTACGAGCAGTACTTC.

This clonotype was observed many times. The chain carries TRBV7-3 and TRBJ2-3; either TRBD1 or TRBD2 may supply D (5 bases each). Germline lookup yields CDR1 SGHTA and CDR2 FQGTGA. This CDR3 region has 17 residues. Trimming stripped 0 bases from V and 3 bases from J, with 16 bases between. The CDR3, as DNA: TGTGCCAGCAGCTTAACGGGACGTCCCGTTGGGACAGATACGCAGTATTTT. Translated: CASSLTGRPVGTDTQYF.

This clonotype was seen a single time. The chain links TRBV6-2 or TRBV6-3 to TRBJ1-2; D not resolved. Germline V gives CDR1 MNHEY, CDR2 SVGEGT. V gave up 0 bases and J gave up 6 bases, with 5 bases separating them. This CDR3 has 12 residues. The CDR3 region has the DNA TGTGCCAGCAGTTACTCCGGTGATGGCTACACCTTC. Protein: CASSYSGDGYTF.

The chain carries TRBV6-2 or TRBV6-3 and TRBJ2-7; tentatively, D is TRBD2 (6 bases). The V end was cut by 5 bases, the J end by 3 bases, with 14 bases between. Per germline, CDR1 MNHEY and CDR2 SVGEGT. This CDR3 contains 14 residues. The CDR3 sequence: CASSRIAEDYEQYF. CDR3 in DNA: TGTGCCAGCAGTCGTATAGCGGAGGACTACGAGCAGTACTTC.

This clonotype was counted ten times or more. The rearrangement joins TRBV27 to TRBJ2-2; D is possibly TRBD1 or TRBD2 (5 bases each). The CDR3 consists of 18 residues. Trimming cost V 1 base and J 1 base, with 16 bases left between them. Germline CDR1 and CDR2: MNHEY and SMNVEV (reference sequence). The CDR3 sequence: CASSLLGVGQGNTGELFF. Written as DNA, the CDR3 is TGTGCCAGCAGTTTATTGGGGGTCGGCCAGGGGAACACCGGGGAGCTGTTTTTT.

This chain connects TRBV3-1 to TRBJ2-1; D gene ambiguous. The CDR3 has 14 amino acids. Trimming removed 3 bases from V and 6 bases from J, with 12 bases in between. Germline assignment: CDR1 LGHDT and CDR2 YNNKEL (reference sequence). The CDR3 sequence is CASSHTLTGNEQFF. DNA of the CDR3: TGTGCCAGCAGCCACACCCTAACCGGCAATGAGCAGTTCTTC.

This sequence joins TRBV6-2 or TRBV6-3 and TRBJ2-1; no firm D call. The germline V gene encodes CDR1 MNHEY and CDR2 SVGEGT. The CDR3 totals 14 residues. Trimming removed 6 bases from V and 1 base from J, with 10 bases in between. CDR3 bases: TGTGCCAGCAGGCGCGGCCTTTCCTACAATGAGCAGTTCTTC. Residues: CASRRGLSYNEQFF.

This clonotype was observed at least ten times. The V and J genes are TRBV7-3 and TRBJ1-2, with no clear D. Deletions cut 5 bases from V and 6 bases from J, with 16 bases between. Germline CDR1 reads SGHTA; CDR2 reads FQGTGA. The CDR3 is 14 residues long. CDR3 sequence reads: CASSPAATGNGYTF. CDR3 in DNA: TGTGCCAGCAGCCCGGCCGCGACGGGGAATGGCTACACCTTC.

As concerns this clonotype: Germline is not matched at one junction end, which may reflect a read error. J is TRBJ2-3 and V is TRBV6-1, with 8 bases identical to TRBD2. Germline values: CDR1 MNHNS, CDR2 SASEGT. This CDR3 region has 15 residues. The CDR3 region has the DNA TGTGCCAGCAGAGAAGCGGGAGTAAGGACAGATACGCAGTATTTT. Its translation is CASREAGVRTDTQYF.

V is TRBV7-9 and J is TRBJ2-7, with D perhaps matching TRBD2 (5 bases). Germline assignment: CDR1 SEHNR and CDR2 FQNEAQ (reference sequence). V was clipped by 6 bases and J by 0 bases, with 9 bases between them. This CDR3 region has 13 residues. In DNA form, the CDR3 reads TGTGCCAGCAGGCGGGCGTCCTCCTACGAGCAGTACTTC. Residues: CASRRASSYEQYF.

The chain couples TRBV2 to TRBJ2-2; D remains unclear. From germline, CDR1 is SNHLY and CDR2 FYNNEI. V lost 1 base, J lost 4 bases, and 4 bases lay in between. The CDR3 length is 13 residues. CDR3 in DNA: TGTGCCAGCAGTGAAGGCATCACCGGGGAGCTGTTTTTT. Its protein product is CASSEGITGELFF.

There are many counts of this clonotype. V is TRBV24-1 and J is TRBJ1-2; D is possibly TRBD1 (5 bases). V lost 1 base to trimming and J lost 3 bases, with 17 bases between them. The CDR3 covers 17 residues. Germline lookup yields CDR1 KGHDR and CDR2 SFDVKD. CDR3 sequence (DNA): TGTGCCACCAGTGATTTCGTAGGGGAGGACGGTTACTATGGCTACACCTTC. Residues: CATSDFVGEDGYYGYTF.

This clonotype has a handful of counts. The chain has TRBV28 and TRBJ1-4; a weak D match, TRBD1 (6 bases). The CDR3 sequence is 17 residues long. Trimming removed 1 base from V and 3 bases from J, with 15 bases in between. In germline, CDR1 is MDHEN, CDR2 SYDVKM. The CDR3 DNA reads TGTGCCAGCAGTTTATCGTACAGGGTGTCGGCTAATGAAAAACTGTTTTTT. Protein sequence: CASSLSYRVSANEKLFF.

As concerns this clonotype: A much larger clone differs by one base, so this may be a read error. V usage is TRBV7-9 and J usage is TRBJ2-7; maybe TRBD1 (5 bases). CDR1 is SEHNR, CDR2 FQNEAQ, per germline (reference sequence). The CDR3 loop spans 15 amino acids. For the CDR3, the DNA is TGTGCCATCAGCTATGATGACGACAGATCCTACGAGCAGTACTTC. Protein: CAISYDDDRSYEQYF.

This CDR3 reads CASSEAGPAYEKLFF. Here the CDR3 DNA reads TGTGCCAGCAGTGAAGCCGGGCCTGCCTATGAAAAACTGTTTTTT. This chain links TRBV2 with TRBJ1-4; D uncertain. Germline V CDR1 and CDR2: SNHLY, FYNNEI. The CDR3 sequence is 15 residues long. Between the trimmed V and J ends, which lost 0 bases and 6 bases, there was a span of 11 bases.

The chain recombines TRBV5-1 with TRBJ2-3, with D possibly TRBD1 on 5 matching bases. CDR3 length: 14 amino acids. Germline lookup yields CDR1 SGHRS and CDR2 YFSETQ. The V gene lost 1 base and the J gene lost 4 bases, with 10 bases spanning the gap. CDR3 in DNA: TGCGCCAGCAGCTTGCCAGGGCGGTCAGATACGCAGTATTTT. It translates to CASSLPGRSDTQYF.

The V and J genes are TRBV28 and TRBJ2-6; D may be TRBD2 (6 bases). Looked up from germline, CDR1 is MDHEN and CDR2 is SYDVKM. The V gene lost 2 bases and the J gene lost 0 bases, with 11 bases spanning the gap. The CDR3 totals 17 residues. The CDR3 region is CASSLRQDYSGANVLTF. CDR3 coding DNA: TGTGCCAGCAGTTTAAGGCAGGACTACTCTGGGGCCAACGTCCTGACTTTC.

This clonotype was observed at least ten times. The chain joins TRBV28 to TRBJ1-4, with 7 nucleotides matching TRBD1. Germline V lookup: CDR1 MDHEN, CDR2 SYDVKM. The CDR3 is 16 amino acids. The trim removed 5 bases at V and 3 bases at J, leaving 9 bases unmatched. The CDR3 DNA reads as TGTGCCAGCAGTACCCATCGACAGGGATCTAATGAAAAACTGTTTTTT. Encoded protein: CASSTHRQGSNEKLFF.

This clonotype was counted a few times. J is TRBJ2-4 and V is TRBV29-1; tentative D call: TRBD2 (5 bases). V lost 4 bases and J 7 bases, leaving 11 bases between the germline ends. This CDR3 has 12 amino acids. Germline V gene sequence: CDR1 SQVTM, CDR2 ANQGSEA. The CDR3 region is CSVVYGVNIQYF. CDR3 bases: TGCAGCGTTGTGTACGGGGTCAACATTCAGTACTTC. Complete variable domain (other parts from reference TRBV29-1 and TRBJ2-4): SAVISQKPSRDICQRGTSLTIQCQVDSQVTMMFWYRQQPGQSLTLIATANQGSEATYESGFVIDKFPISRPNLTFSTLTVSNMSPEDSSIYLCSVVYGVNIQYFGAGTRLSVL.

The table lists this clonotype with many counts. The rearrangement links TRBV30 to TRBJ1-1, with 8 nucleotides matching TRBD1. The CDR3 consists of 13 residues. The trim removed 8 bases at V and 5 bases at J, leaving 10 bases unmatched. The germline CDR1 and CDR2 sequences are GTSNPN and SVGIG (reference sequence). The CDR3 protein is CAINRGRETEAFF. The DNA of the CDR3 is TGTGCCATAAACAGGGGGAGGGAAACTGAAGCTTTCTTT.

The J gene is TRBJ2-7, the V gene TRBV6-1, with unresolved D. Between the trimmed V and J ends, which lost 8 bases and 0 bases, there was a span of 11 bases. The CDR3 length is 13 residues. CDR1 and CDR2 (germline): MNHNS, SASEGT. The CDR3: CASASRSSYEQYF. As DNA, the CDR3 is TGTGCCAGCGCATCAAGGAGCTCCTACGAGCAGTACTTC.

Comments on this clonotype: Given the absence of the conserved phenylalanine or tryptophan at the CDR3 end, a read error is likely. The chain has TRBV5-1 and TRBJ1-1; 7 bases align to TRBD1. Germline trimming cut 0 bases from V and 1 base from J; bases unmatched to any gene: 0. Germline values: CDR1 SGHRS, CDR2 YFSETQ. The CDR3 spans 14 residues. The chain's CDR3 is CASSLGDRNTEAFL. The CDR3 DNA sequence: TGCGCCAGCAGCTTGGGGGACAGGAACACTGAAGCTTTCCTT.

At least ten counts were recorded for this clonotype. This rearrangement joins TRBV6-2 or TRBV6-3 to TRBJ1-2; D call uncertain. The CDR3 contains 17 residues. Per the germline V gene, CDR1 is MNHEY and CDR2 is SVGEGT. The ends were cut back, 0 bases at V and 2 bases at J, with 16 bases in the middle. In DNA, the CDR3 is TGTGCCAGCAGTTACTCGATGGGTTGGCAGACGAACTATGGCTACACCTTC. Encoded protein: CASSYSMGWQTNYGYTF.

This chain uses TRBV6-5 with TRBJ2-6, with a tentative D call TRBD2 (5 bases). Trimming pared 0 bases from V and 0 bases from J, leaving 9 bases between. The CDR3 covers 17 residues. Germline V gene sequence: CDR1 MNHEY, CDR2 SVGAGI. The CDR3 here is CASSYSAVSSGANVLTF. The CDR3 nucleotides are TGTGCCAGCAGTTACTCAGCGGTCTCCTCTGGGGCCAACGTCCTGACTTTC.

The V call is TRBV6-2 or TRBV6-3, the J call TRBJ1-3; D ambiguous. CDR1 and CDR2 (germline): MNHEY, SVGEGT. Trimming stripped 2 bases from V and 0 bases from J, with 8 bases between. This CDR3 is 15 amino acids long. The CDR3 sequence: CASSYTGFSGNTIYF. Written as DNA, the CDR3 is TGTGCCAGCAGTTACACTGGGTTCTCTGGAAACACCATATATTTT.